The source of this TCR beta chain is a study of CD8+ T cells in alopecia areata (dated 2018 in TCRdb). Broadly, across the study: Female C3H/HeJ recipients, roughly 6-11 weeks old, were grafted with skin from C3H/HeJ donors with spontaneous alopecia (roughly 6-12 months old). High-throughput TCRbeta sequencing was used to examine T cell clonal expansion in alopecia areata in both the C3H/HeJ mouse model and human patients. TCRbeta CDR3 regions were amplified by immunoSEQ multiplex PCR with 35 Vbeta forward and 13 Jbeta reverse primers. Scalp tissue and sorted CD4+ and CD8+ peripheral blood T cells from patchy and totalis/universalis alopecia areata patients and from healthy controls were covered by human TCRbeta sequencing. Clonality in the scalp was compared among normal scalp (n=4), patchy alopecia areata scalp (n=8), and alopecia totalis/universalis scalp (n=8). RNA came from the PAXgene miRNA kit for fixed scalp, the miRNeasy kit for PBMCs, and the RNeasy kit for mouse skin.

This clone was seen more than once but under ten times. The clone's antigen remains unknown. The species here is mouse, which means the gene names and germline sequences are mouse ones. The read finishes 3 residues shy of the CDR3 end, and the germline J gene is used to complete it. At the DNA level, this CDR3 is encoded by other sequences in the same sample as well. The germline V gene specifies NNHDY as CDR1 and SYVADS as CDR2. Relative to germline, V is 2 bases shorter and J is 4 bases shorter, with 7 bases between their ends. The CDR3 goes from the cysteine to the phenylalanine over 14 residues. The DNA shown is the part of the CDR3 that was read: 33 bases, in frame from base 1. The paper's findings and limits, for the study overall: Unlike mouse skin, where gammadelta T cells dominate, normal human skin contains resident alphabeta T cells that get sequenced too, which complicates analysis of the scalp TCR repertoire. Compared with normal scalp, lesional scalp had higher clonality and more expanded CD8+ clones, particularly in alopecia totalis/universalis, a pattern that suggests antigenic drive. TCR sequences shared between patients were less clear than in mice, possibly partly because of HLA diversity in the patient population.

Library preparation was by the immunoSEQ multiplex PCR assay. To provide template for TCR sequencing, every sample had RNA extracted and reverse transcribed into cDNA. SuperScript III was used for first-strand cDNA synthesis, primed with a 2:1 mix of oligo-dT and random hexamers. A synthetic immune receptor repertoire was used to gauge amplification bias, and whatever bias remained was removed computationally. Sequencing of the libraries was done on Illumina HiSeq using 60 bp reads that spanned the CDR3 and were read from J toward V. Per the source publication's procedure: After raw reads were preprocessed to remove errors, the CDR3 was defined following IMGT conventions as running from the conserved cysteine to phenylalanine. To get clonality, Shannon entropy was normalized by log2 of the number of productive unique TCRs and the result was subtracted from 1. Whether each scalp clone was CD4 or CD8 was inferred by checking scalp TCRbeta sequences against the CD4 and CD8 repertoires from sorted blood. The table was pulled from immuneACCESS by TCRdb, which kept in-frame rearrangements only. Such tables lose some clones; where checked, under half of the loss comes from unresolved V genes, and the rest has no known cause. V, J and clone size are those of that table, while D and trimming were read from the DNA. The table puts 270,000 or so clones in this sample, none counted just once. The leading ten clones occupy roughly 1.2% of the sample.

Cells from mouse cutaneous lymph nodes were pooled, stained for CD4, CD8alpha, NKG2D, NKG2ACE and other markers, and then sorted on a BD Influx. The chain uses TRBV13-3 and TRBJ1-6, with a tentative D gene TRBD1 over 6 matching bases. TRBJ1-6 belongs to the ORF category, with a function that is uncertain. Sequenced material: CD4+ T cells sorted from a lymph node. The receptor's source is a C3H/HeJ mouse with alopecia areata. The MHC haplotype that this mouse strain carries is H2-k. The sequenced part of the CDR3 DNA is TGTGCCAGCAGTGAGGACAGATATAATTCGCCC. It translates as CASSEDRYNSP. The complete CDR3 protein is CASSEDRYNSPLYF.